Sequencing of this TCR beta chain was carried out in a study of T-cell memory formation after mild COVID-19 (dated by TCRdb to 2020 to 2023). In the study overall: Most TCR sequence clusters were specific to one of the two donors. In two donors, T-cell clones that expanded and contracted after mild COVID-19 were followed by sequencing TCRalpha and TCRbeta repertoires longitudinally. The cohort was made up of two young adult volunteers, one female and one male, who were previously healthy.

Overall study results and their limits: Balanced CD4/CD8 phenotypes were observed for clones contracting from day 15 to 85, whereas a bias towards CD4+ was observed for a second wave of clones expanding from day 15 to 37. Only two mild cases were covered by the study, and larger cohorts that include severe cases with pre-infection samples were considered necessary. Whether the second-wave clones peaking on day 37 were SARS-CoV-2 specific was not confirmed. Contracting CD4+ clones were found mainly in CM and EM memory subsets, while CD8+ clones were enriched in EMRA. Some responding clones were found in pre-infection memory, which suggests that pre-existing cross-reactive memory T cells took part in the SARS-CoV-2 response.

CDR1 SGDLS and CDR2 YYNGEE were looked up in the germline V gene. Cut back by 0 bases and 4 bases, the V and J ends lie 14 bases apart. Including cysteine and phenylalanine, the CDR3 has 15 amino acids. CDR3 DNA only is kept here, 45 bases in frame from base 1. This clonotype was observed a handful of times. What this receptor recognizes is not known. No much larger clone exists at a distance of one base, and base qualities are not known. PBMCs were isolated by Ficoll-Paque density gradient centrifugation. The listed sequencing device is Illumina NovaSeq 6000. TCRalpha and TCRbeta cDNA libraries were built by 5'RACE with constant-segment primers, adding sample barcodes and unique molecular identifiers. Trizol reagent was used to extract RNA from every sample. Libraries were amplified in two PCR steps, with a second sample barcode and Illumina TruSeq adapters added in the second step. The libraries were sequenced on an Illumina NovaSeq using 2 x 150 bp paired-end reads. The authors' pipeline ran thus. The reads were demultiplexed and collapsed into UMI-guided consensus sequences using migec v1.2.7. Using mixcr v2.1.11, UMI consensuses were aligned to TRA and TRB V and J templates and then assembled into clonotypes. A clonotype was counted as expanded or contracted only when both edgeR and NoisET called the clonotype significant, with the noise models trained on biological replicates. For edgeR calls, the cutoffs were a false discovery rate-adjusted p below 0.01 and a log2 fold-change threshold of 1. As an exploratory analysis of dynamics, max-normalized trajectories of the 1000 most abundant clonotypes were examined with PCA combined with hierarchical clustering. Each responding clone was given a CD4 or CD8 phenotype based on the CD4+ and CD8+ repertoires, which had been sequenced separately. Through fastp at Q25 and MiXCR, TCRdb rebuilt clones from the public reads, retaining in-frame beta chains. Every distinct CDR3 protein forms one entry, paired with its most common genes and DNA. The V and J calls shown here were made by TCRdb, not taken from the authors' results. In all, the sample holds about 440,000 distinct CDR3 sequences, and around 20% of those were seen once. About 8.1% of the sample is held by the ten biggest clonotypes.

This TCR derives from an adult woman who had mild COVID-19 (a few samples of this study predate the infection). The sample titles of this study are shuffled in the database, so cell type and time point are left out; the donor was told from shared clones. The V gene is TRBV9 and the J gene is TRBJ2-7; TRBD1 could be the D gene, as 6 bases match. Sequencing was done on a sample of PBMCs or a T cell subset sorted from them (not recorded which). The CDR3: CASSVGQGLWYEQYF. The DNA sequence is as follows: TGTGCCAGCAGCGTAGGCCAGGGGTTATGGTACGAGCAGTACTTC.